A selection of T cell receptor beta chains follows, all from one sample in a study of blood T cell repertoires in COVID-19. Assay: immunoSEQ multiplex PCR; the TCRdb copy retains only in-frame clones and omits some. Among approximately 480,000 clones listed, 87% were seen once. Source material: PBMCs or T cells enriched from blood (not recorded which). The receptors derive from a woman in her late teens or twenties who had recovered from COVID-19. CDR3s include the opening cysteine and the closing phenylalanine or tryptophan. A D gene is named only where the DNA matches it firmly. Rows give clone size only sometimes, using once, few, many, or a class for an expanded clone.

d_gene | j_gene | abundance | v_gene | CDR3aa | CDR3nt
. | TRBJ2-3 | . | TRBV9 | CASSAGTDTQYF | TGTGCCAGCAGCGCAGGAACAGATACGCAGTATTTT
TRBD1 | TRBJ1-2 | . | TRBV2 | CASRVDREGYTF | TGTGCCAGCAGGGTCGACAGGGAGGGCTACACCTTC
. | TRBJ1-2 | . | TRBV6-1 | CASSEPGSGLRGYTF | TGTGCCAGCAGTGAACCCGGCAGCGGACTTAGGGGCTACACCTTC
TRBD1 | TRBJ1-1 | . | TRBV30 | CAWSTDRGTPEAFF | TGTGCCTGGAGTACGGACAGGGGTACCCCTGAAGCTTTCTTT
TRBD2 | TRBJ2-7 | . | TRBV6-5 | CASSYSAGFYEQYF | TGTGCCAGCAGTTACTCAGCGGGGTTCTACGAGCAGTACTTC
TRBD1 | TRBJ2-7 | . | TRBV12-3/TRBV12-4 | CASSSTGDYEQYF | TGTGCCAGCAGTTCGACAGGGGACTACGAGCAGTACTTC
TRBD2 | TRBJ2-4 | . | TRBV4-2 | CASSQDLAGDVPIQYF | TGTGCCAGCAGCCAAGACCTAGCGGGGGATGTTCCCATTCAGTACTTC
TRBD2 | TRBJ2-5 | . | TRBV10-3 | CAISEEGRSGRYQETQYF | TGTGCCATCAGTGAAGAGGGCAGAAGCGGGAGGTACCAAGAGACCCAGTACTTC
. | TRBJ1-1 | once | TRBV5-4 | CASSSTTGFNTEAFF | TGTGCCAGCAGCTCTACGACAGGATTCAACACTGAAGCTTTCTTT
TRBD1 | TRBJ1-5 | . | TRBV6-5 | CASRDRDHFNQPQHF | TGTGCCAGCCGGGACAGGGATCATTTCAATCAGCCCCAGCATTTT
. | TRBJ1-2 | . | TRBV7-9 | CASSSTQNRNPRVYGYTF | TGTGCCAGCAGCTCTACCCAAAATAGAAACCCGAGAGTTTATGGCTACACCTTC
TRBD1 | TRBJ1-2 | . | TRBV5-1 | CASSLGTGEGYGYTF | TGCGCCAGCAGCTTGGGGACAGGGGAGGGCTATGGCTACACCTTC
. | TRBJ1-5 | . | TRBV19 | CASSLAPGGNQPQHF | TGTGCCAGTAGTCTCGCTCCAGGGGGCAATCAGCCCCAGCATTTT
. | TRBJ2-5 | once | TRBV4-2 | CASSSGTLQETQYF | TGTGCCAGCAGCTCGGGGACACTCCAAGAGACCCAGTACTTC
. | TRBJ2-1 | . | TRBV6-4 | CASSEFSAGRGDEQFF | TGTGCCAGCAGTGAATTTAGCGCCGGTCGAGGCGATGAGCAGTTCTTC
TRBD1 | TRBJ1-1 | . | TRBV9 | CASSTRTGGNTEAFF | TGTGCCAGCAGCACCCGGACAGGGGGCAACACTGAAGCTTTCTTT
TRBD2 | TRBJ2-5 | . | TRBV5-6 | CASSLSASGLGETQYF | TGTGCCAGCAGCTTGAGCGCTAGCGGTCTGGGAGAGACCCAGTACTTC
. | TRBJ2-5 | . | TRBV7-9 | CASSPNIQETQYF | TGTGCCAGCAGCCCTAATATACAAGAGACCCAGTACTTC
TRBD1 | TRBJ1-1 | . | TRBV5-1 | CASSLYGRGDTEAFF | TGCGCCAGCAGCTTGTACGGCAGGGGGGACACTGAAGCTTTCTTT
. | TRBJ1-5 | . | TRBV4-1 | CASSQIQAYNQPQHF | TGCGCCAGCAGCCAAATTCAGGCTTATAATCAGCCCCAGCATTTT
. | TRBJ1-2 | . | TRBV7-9 | CASSSEGGYTF | TGTGCCAGCAGCTCCGAGGGAGGCTACACCTTC
. | TRBJ2-1 | . | TRBV5-1 | CASSLVLFNEQFF | TGCGCCAGCAGCTTGGTACTTTTCAATGAGCAGTTCTTC
. | TRBJ2-5 | . | TRBV4-1 | CASSQDQEETQYF | TGCGCCAGCAGCCAAGATCAAGAGGAGACCCAGTACTTC
TRBD1 | TRBJ1-3 | . | TRBV6-5 | CASRKDRVPGNTIYF | TGTGCCAGCAGAAAAGACAGGGTCCCTGGAAACACCATATATTTT
TRBD2 | TRBJ2-5 | . | TRBV9 | CASSVRGEETQYF | TGTGCCAGCAGCGTACGGGGGGAAGAGACCCAGTACTTC
. | TRBJ1-2 | . | TRBV7-3 | CASSPNPATEGGYTF | TGTGCCAGCAGCCCTAACCCGGCGACAGAAGGTGGCTACACCTTC
. | TRBJ1-6 | once | TRBV5-1 | CASSLDAVDYNSPLHF | TGCGCCAGCAGCTTGGACGCGGTTGACTATAATTCACCCCTCCACTTT
TRBD1 | TRBJ1-2 | . | TRBV19 | CASRGGGTGALYGYTF | TGTGCCAGTCGAGGTGGTGGGACAGGGGCCCTATATGGCTACACCTTC
TRBD2 | TRBJ2-5 | . | TRBV5-4 | CASSWGTSLGQETQYF | TGTGCCAGCAGCTGGGGGACTAGCCTGGGCCAAGAGACCCAGTACTTC
. | TRBJ1-1 | . | TRBV5-1 | CASSLLQGTEAFF | TGCGCCAGCAGCCTATTACAGGGAACTGAAGCTTTCTTT
. | TRBJ1-6 | . | TRBV28 | CASSLGEDSPLHF | TGTGCCAGCAGTTTGGGGGAGGACTCACCCCTCCACTTT
. | TRBJ1-1 | . | TRBV7-8 | CASSLKREGNTEAFF | TGTGCCAGCAGCTTGAAGAGGGAGGGGAACACTGAAGCTTTCTTT